Only a few counts were recorded for the clone carrying this TCR beta chain. The entry originates in a study of kidney transplant recipient with SARS-CoV-2 infection. This CDR3 is built from 17 residues. TCRdb re-derived calls from the reads in MiXCR, one entry per CDR3 protein. Found here are about 240,000 distinct CDR3 sequences, roughly 26% of them singletons; the top ten hold around 7.8%. This material consisted of a blood sample, taken at baseline and around day 120 from a kidney transplant recipient. The rearrangement uses TRBV8-2 and TRBJ2-6; the table's D call, TRBD2, was not checked against the DNA. TRBV8-2 counts as a pseudogene. This receptor was identified in a male patient aged 25 to 39 who had COVID-19 and was a kidney transplant recipient. The graft donor may account for some of the T cells. CDR3 sequence (DNA): TGTGGCATTGTGGCTAGGATAACACAAAGTCGGGCCAACGTCCTGACTTTC. Translated, it gives CGIVARITQSRANVLTF.